This TCR beta chain was obtained from a study of T cell changes during pregnancy in multiple sclerosis. Profiled with immunoSEQ multiplex PCR; TCRdb holds only in-frame clones, not every one. The sample contains about 59,000 clones, about 93% of which appear only once. V lost 4 bases and J lost 8, with 12 bases in between. The germline V gene has CDR1 LNHDA and CDR2 SQIVND (reference sequence). The CDR3 has 13 residues. The gene calls are TRBV19 and TRBJ2-1; a possible D gene is TRBD1 (5 bases). The material sequenced was CD8+ T cells from peripheral blood mononuclear cells, taken in the third trimester of pregnancy. The receptor was derived from a female donor with multiple sclerosis, enrolled in a pregnancy study. CDR3 in amino acids: CASSTTPGYEQFF. CDR3 in DNA: TGTGCCAGTAGTACAACTCCAGGGTATGAGCAGTTCTTC. The full variable domain, rest sourced from reference TRBV19 and TRBJ2-1, is DGGITQSPKYLFRKEGQNVTLSCEQNLNHDAMYWYRQDPGQGLRLIYYSQIVNDFQKGDIAEGYSVSREKKESFPLTVTSAQKNPTAFYLCASSTTPGYEQFFGPGTRLTVL.